A selection of T cell receptor beta chains follows, all from one sample in a study of blood T cells in healthy people across ages. MiXCR was run by TCRdb on the 5' RACE reads, yielding one entry per CDR3 protein. The table has 1,300,000 or so distinct CDR3 sequences, roughly 60% seen once. Sequencing was performed on blood. The receptors shown here come from a young man in good health. Both conserved end residues are part of each CDR3. D genes are given only for firm matches. The size field is filled for only some rows; it gives once, few, many or a size class.

size: NA
J: TRBJ2-1
V: TRBV4-3
D: TRBD2
DNA: TGCGCCAGCAGCCAAAAAAGCGGGGGGGTTTACTACAATGAGCAGTTCTTC
CDR3: CASSQKSGGVYYNEQFF

size: NA
J: TRBJ2-1
V: TRBV27
D: NA
DNA: TGTGCCAGCAGTTTATTCGGCGGGCTTTACAATGAGCAGTTCTTC
CDR3: CASSLFGGLYNEQFF

size: few
J: TRBJ1-2
V: TRBV4-1
D: TRBD1
DNA: TGCGCCAGCAGCCCCCTCCCCGGACAGGGAGGAAGCAATGGCTACACCTTC
CDR3: CASSPLPGQGGSNGYTF

size: NA
J: TRBJ2-3
V: TRBV7-2
D: TRBD2
DNA: TGTGCCAGCAGCTCCACACTAGCGGGCACAGATACGCAGTATTTT
CDR3: CASSSTLAGTDTQYF

size: NA
J: TRBJ2-1
V: TRBV4-1
D: NA
DNA: TGCGCCAGCAGCCAAGGTGGGGCAAACTACAATGAGCAGTTCTTC
CDR3: CASSQGGANYNEQFF

size: NA
J: TRBJ2-6
V: TRBV7-9
D: NA
DNA: TGTGCCAGCAGCTTAGTCCACTCTGGGGCCAACGTCCTGACTTTC
CDR3: CASSLVHSGANVLTF

size: NA
J: TRBJ2-5
V: TRBV15
D: TRBD2
DNA: TGTGCCACCAGCAGAGATGTAGCGGGGCCACAAGAGACCCAGTACTTC
CDR3: CATSRDVAGPQETQYF

size: NA
J: TRBJ1-5
V: TRBV20-1
D: NA
DNA: TGCAGTGCTAGAGACCCAGGCAATAAGGAGCAGCCCCAGCATTTT
CDR3: CSARDPGNKEQPQHF

size: NA
J: TRBJ2-1
V: TRBV20-1
D: TRBD2
DNA: TGCAGTGCTGTTGGGTCGAGCGGGACGAACTACAATGAGCAGTTCTTC
CDR3: CSAVGSSGTNYNEQFF

size: NA
J: TRBJ2-1
V: TRBV11-2
D: NA
DNA: TGTGCCGGTGGGGTCCTGGGAGAGACCCAGTTCTTC
CDR3: CAGGVLGETQFF

size: NA
J: TRBJ2-4
V: TRBV7-2
D: NA
DNA: TGTGCCAGCAGCCCTCTAGCGGCGAGGGGGGAGCAGTACTTC
CDR3: CASSPLAARGEQYF

size: NA
J: TRBJ1-1
V: TRBV7-8
D: NA
DNA: TGTGCCAGCAGCTTAGAATCAGGGCAAGCTGAAGCTTTCTTT
CDR3: CASSLESGQAEAFF

size: few
J: TRBJ2-3
V: TRBV4-2
D: NA
DNA: TGTGCCAGCAGCCAAGAGTTCGGGAACACAGATACGCAGTATTTT
CDR3: CASSQEFGNTDTQYF

size: few
J: TRBJ2-1
V: TRBV29-1
D: NA
DNA: TGCAGCGCGTTTATGTTTAACAATGAGCAGTTCTTC
CDR3: CSAFMFNNEQFF

size: NA
J: TRBJ2-5
V: TRBV20-1
D: NA
DNA: TGCAGTGCCCCCTGGTCCCCGGGTGGCGAGACCCAGTACTTC
CDR3: CSAPWSPGGETQYF